Below are 26 T cell receptor beta chains sequenced from a single sample in a study of regulatory T cells in long-lasting Graves disease. Combining iRepertoire HTBI primers with Arm-PCR of CDR3 regions, the authors built TCR beta libraries. Each CDR3 protein is one row after TCRdb ran MiXCR on the multiplex PCR reads. The table shows around 400,000 distinct CDR3 sequences, with approximately 23% occurring only once. The time point denotes: persistent/refractory GD, antithyroid drugs over 5 years with positive TRAb. RNA isolated from PBMCs was used to make the TCR library. The specimen comprised peripheral blood mononuclear cells (PBMCs), sampled when the disease was refractory, from a patient treated with antithyroid drugs. Every receptor here comes from a woman aged 40 to 49 with Graves disease.

The rearrangement links TRBV6-2 or TRBV6-3 to TRBJ2-7; 8 bases are shared with TRBD1. The V gene end was trimmed by 9 bases and the J gene end by 1 base; junction bases not matched to a gene: 2. Germline V gives CDR1 MNHEY, CDR2 SVGEGT. The CDR3 contains 12 residues. DNA of the CDR3: TGTGCCAGTAACAGGGGGTCCTACGAGCAGTACTTC. It is translated as CASNRGSYEQYF.

This clonotype showed up many times. The CDR3 sequence: CASSYSSGSSSGNTIYF. Written as DNA, the CDR3 is TGTGCCAGCAGTTACTCATCAGGGTCGAGCTCTGGAAACACCATATATTTT. V is TRBV6-5 and J is TRBJ1-3, with D possibly matching TRBD1 (5 bases). CDR3 size: 17 residues. V was pared by 0 bases and J by 0 bases, with 12 bases between. CDR1 and CDR2 (germline): MNHEY, SVGAGI.

The chain employs TRBV14 and TRBJ2-7; TRBD1 is a possible D gene (6 bases). The CDR3 covers 15 residues. Per germline, CDR1 SGHDN and CDR2 FVKESK. V was cut by 1 base and J by 2 bases, with 12 bases left in between. The CDR3 coding sequence is TGTGCCAGCAGCCAAGCGACAGGTTTAGCCTACGAGCAGTACTTC. The encoded protein is CASSQATGLAYEQYF.

In its sample, this clonotype was seen a few times. This chain uses TRBV11-2 with TRBJ2-7, with a possible D match to TRBD2 (6 bases). The CDR3 runs 19 residues. V lost 4 bases to trimming and J lost 6 bases, with 31 bases between them. Germline lookup yields CDR1 SGHAT and CDR2 FQNNGV. This chain's CDR3 is CASSSPSRTAMGRGFEQYF. The CDR3 DNA sequence: TGTGCCAGCAGCTCCCCCTCCCGGACCGCAATGGGCCGGGGGTTCGAGCAGTACTTC.

The chain's CDR3 is CSVDGTGGSYTF. The CDR3 region has the DNA TGCAGCGTTGATGGGACAGGGGGATCGTACACCTTC. This chain uses TRBV29-1 with TRBJ1-2; 11 bases agree with TRBD1. The CDR3 length is 12 residues. Losses at the gene ends were 3 bases for V and 11 bases for J; bases not matched to a gene: 5. Germline V lookup: CDR1 SQVTM, CDR2 ANQGSEA.

This clonotype was picked up many times. V usage is TRBV2 and J usage is TRBJ2-2; D perhaps matches TRBD1 (6 bases). V was cut by 7 bases and J by 2 bases, with 11 bases left in between. The CDR3 has 14 amino acids. The germline gives CDR1 SNHLY, CDR2 FYNNEI. The CDR3 DNA follows: TGTGCCAGCAAGGGGACACCCAACACCGGGGAGCTGTTTTTT. Residues: CASKGTPNTGELFF.

This clonotype was seen repeatedly, ten times or more. The chain links TRBV7-9 to TRBJ2-5; TRBD1 or TRBD2 may be the D gene (5 bases each). Germline loops: CDR1 SEHNR, CDR2 FQNEAQ (reference sequence). The CDR3 runs 16 residues. V was clipped by 1 base and J by 1 base, with 13 bases between them. The CDR3 DNA follows: TGTGCCAGCAGCTTAGTGGCAGGGAGCCTCCAAGAGACCCAGTACTTC. Protein: CASSLVAGSLQETQYF.

The V and J genes are TRBV6-1 and TRBJ1-3; D is ambiguous. The V and J ends lost 2 bases and 2 bases respectively, with 10 bases between them. CDR1 and CDR2 (germline): MNHNS, SASEGT. CDR3 length: 15 amino acids. The CDR3 DNA is TGTGCCAGCAGTGAATGGGAATATCCTGGAAACACCATATATTTT. Its protein product is CASSEWEYPGNTIYF.

This clonotype has just a few counts. The rearrangement uses TRBV2 and TRBJ2-1, with 10 bases that match TRBD2. This CDR3 has 14 amino acids. CDR1 is SNHLY and CDR2 is FYNNEI in the germline V gene. V gave up 5 bases and J gave up 7 bases; unmatched junction bases: 5. CDR3 protein: CASSTGTSANEQFF. CDR3 in DNA: TGTGCCAGCAGTACCGGGACTAGCGCTAATGAGCAGTTCTTC.

This clonotype appeared many times. The chain is built from TRBV28 and TRBJ2-7, with 10 bases that match TRBD1. CDR1 MDHEN and CDR2 SYDVKM come from the germline V gene. The J segment lost 4 bases and the V segment lost 1 base, leaving 4 bases of the junction unmatched. This CDR3 comprises 15 residues. The CDR3 region has the DNA TGTGCCAGCAGTTTATTGGGACAGGGGATTTACGAGCAGTACTTC. Translation: CASSLLGQGIYEQYF.

This clonotype was found a few times. The chain is built from TRBV5-1 and TRBJ2-6, with D unclear. V was cut by 4 bases and J by 0 bases, with 8 bases left in between. The length of the CDR3 is 15 residues. CDR1 and CDR2 from the germline V gene are SGHRS and YFSETQ. CDR3: CASSGLTSGANVLTF. Here the CDR3 DNA reads TGCGCCAGCAGCGGCCTGACCTCTGGGGCCAACGTCCTGACTTTC. Full variable domain (remainder filled in from reference TRBV5-1 and TRBJ2-6): KAGVTQTPRYLIKTRGQQVTLSCSPISGHRSVSWYQQTPGQGLQFLFEYFSETQRNKGNFPGRFSGRQFSNSRSEMNVSTLELGDSALYLCASSGLTSGANVLTFGAGSRLTVL.

This clonotype was observed at least ten times. J is TRBJ2-7 and V is TRBV7-9; D may correspond to TRBD1 or TRBD2 (5 bases each). The CDR3 totals 16 residues. Germline V gene lookup returns CDR1 SEHNR and CDR2 FQNEAQ (reference sequence). The V end lost 5 bases, the J end lost 3 bases, and 20 bases lay between the germline ends. CDR3 in DNA: TGTGCCAGCAGCGGGGCTTCCGGGACCGATTACTACGAGCAGTACTTC. It yields the protein CASSGASGTDYYEQYF. Filled out from reference TRBV7-9 and TRBJ2-7, the complete variable domain reads DTGVSQNPRHKITKRGQNVTFRCDPISEHNRLYWYRQTLGQGPEFLTYFQNEAQLEKSRLLSDRFSAERPKGSFSTLEIQRTEQGDSAMYLCASSGASGTDYYEQYFGPGTRLTVT.

This clonotype was recorded many times. The chain uses TRBV28 and TRBJ1-2; D is perhaps TRBD1 (5 bases). The CDR3 runs 15 residues. Germline CDR1 and CDR2: MDHEN and SYDVKM. Trimming took 1 base from V and 8 from J, leaving 17 bases between them. CDR3 in amino acids: CASSLSARQGPGYTF. CDR3 nucleotides: TGTGCCAGCAGTTTATCTGCGCGGCAGGGACCCGGCTACACCTTC.

V gene TRBV9 combines with J gene TRBJ1-6, with 7 bases aligning to TRBD1. Germline V gene lookup returns CDR1 SGDLS and CDR2 YYNGEE. V dropped 3 bases and J dropped 5; count of bases not matched to a gene: 5. The CDR3 loop spans 15 amino acids. The CDR3 reads CASSGRDSNNSPLHF. The DNA of the CDR3 is TGTGCCAGCAGCGGCCGGGACAGCAATAATTCACCCCTCCACTTT.

This sequence joins TRBV5-1 and TRBJ2-2, with D tentatively TRBD1 (5 bases). The CDR3 extends over 14 amino acids. V lost 4 bases and J 1 base, leaving 8 bases between the germline ends. Germline CDR1 SGHRS, CDR2 YFSETQ. The CDR3: CASSVGQNTGELFF. DNA of the CDR3: TGCGCCAGCAGCGTTGGACAGAACACCGGGGAGCTGTTTTTT. The whole variable domain, remainder taken from reference TRBV5-1 and TRBJ2-2, is KAGVTQTPRYLIKTRGQQVTLSCSPISGHRSVSWYQQTPGQGLQFLFEYFSETQRNKGNFPGRFSGRQFSNSRSEMNVSTLELGDSALYLCASSVGQNTGELFFGEGSRLTVL.

The gene calls are TRBV6-2 or TRBV6-3 and TRBJ2-6; D uncertain. The V end was cut by 6 bases, the J end by 9 bases, with 9 bases between. This CDR3 spans 12 amino acids. CDR1 MNHEY and CDR2 SVGEGT come from the germline V gene. The chain's CDR3 is CASRGSSNVLTF. The CDR3 coding sequence is TGTGCCAGCAGAGGTAGCAGCAACGTCCTGACTTTC.

Of note for this clonotype: A read error may explain this, as a much larger clone is one base away. J is TRBJ2-1 and V is TRBV12-5; weak D call: TRBD2 (5 bases). Trimming took off 9 bases at V and 4 bases at J, with 16 bases between the two ends. The CDR3 covers 14 residues. The germline CDR1 and CDR2 sequences are LGHNT and FRNRAP. The CDR3 reads CARGQNGLYNEQFF. CDR3 sequence (DNA): TGTGCTAGGGGCCAGAACGGACTTTACAATGAGCAGTTCTTC.

This clonotype has at least ten counts. V and J are TRBV15 and TRBJ1-3, with D uncertain. This CDR3 spans 14 amino acids. Germline V gene data show CDR1 as LNHNV and CDR2 as YYDKDF (reference sequence). The ends were cut back, 1 base at V and 0 bases at J, with 4 bases in the middle. The CDR3 DNA is TGTGCCACCAGCAGAGGGGACTCTGGAAACACCATATATTTT. Protein product: CATSRGDSGNTIYF.

In this sample, this clonotype turned up many times. V and J are TRBV28 and TRBJ1-4; D ambiguous. Germline CDR1 and CDR2: MDHEN and SYDVKM. The CDR3 has 14 amino acids. Trimming pared 2 bases from V and 5 bases from J, leaving 9 bases between. The CDR3: CASSLIMMNEKLFF. DNA of the CDR3: TGTGCCAGCAGTTTAATAATGATGAATGAAAAACTGTTTTTT.

The chain uses TRBV27 and TRBJ1-6, with D perhaps TRBD1 (5 bases). This CDR3 region has 16 residues. Germline lookup yields CDR1 MNHEY and CDR2 SMNVEV (reference sequence). V lost 6 bases and J lost 8, with 20 bases in between. DNA of the CDR3: TGTGCCAGCAGAATAAGGACAACCACGAGGGATTCACCCCTCCACTTT. This translates into CASRIRTTTRDSPLHF.

The rearrangement links TRBV6-1 to TRBJ2-1; no clear D gene. The CDR3 loop spans 11 amino acids. Germline lookup yields CDR1 MNHNS and CDR2 SASEGT. Trimming stripped 8 bases from V and 9 bases from J, with 11 bases between. The CDR3 DNA reads as TGTGCCAGCTGGTTGGGCGGTGAGCAGTTCTTC. Its translation is CASWLGGEQFF.

The chain is built from TRBV7-3 and TRBJ2-2; 12 bases match TRBD2. Germline CDR1 is SGHTA and CDR2 is FQGTGA. The trim removed 1 base at V and 0 bases at J, leaving 6 bases unmatched. The CDR3 sequence is 19 residues long. CDR3 protein: CASSLNALAGGTNTGELFF. The CDR3 nucleotides are TGTGCCAGCAGCTTAAATGCCCTAGCGGGGGGGACGAACACCGGGGAGCTGTTTTTT.

Remarks on this clonotype: This may arise from a read error, as a much more abundant clone is one base away. The rearrangement uses TRBV6-1 and TRBJ1-2; TRBD1 is a possible D gene (5 bases). Germline V gene data show CDR1 as MNHNS and CDR2 as SASEGT. Between the trimmed V and J ends, which lost 9 bases and 4 bases, there was a span of 15 bases. This CDR3 spans 13 amino acids. The CDR3 loop is CASKILGPYGYTF. The DNA for the CDR3 is TGTGCCAGTAAAATACTGGGACCCTATGGCTACACCTTC.

This clonotype occurred many times. V usage is TRBV28 and J usage is TRBJ2-5, with no clear D. V was clipped by 7 bases and J by 2 bases, with 11 bases between them. Germline V CDR1 and CDR2: MDHEN, SYDVKM. The CDR3 extends over 13 amino acids. For the CDR3, the DNA is TGTGCCAGCAAGAACTTTCTACAAGAGACCCAGTACTTC. Residues: CASKNFLQETQYF.

This clonotype was seen many times. The chain recombines TRBV10-2 with TRBJ2-5, with TRBD1 as a possible D gene (6 bases). The CDR3 spans 14 residues. CDR1 is WSHSY and CDR2 is SAAADI in the germline V gene. V lost 3 bases, J lost 4 bases, and 12 bases lay in between. CDR3: CASSEVQGLETQYF. The DNA for the CDR3 is TGCGCCAGCAGTGAAGTTCAGGGGCTAGAGACCCAGTACTTC.

In its sample, this clonotype was seen a few times. V and J are TRBV27 and TRBJ2-7, with 8 nucleotides matching TRBD2. Germline trimming cut 6 bases from V and 2 bases from J; bases unmatched to any gene: 9. The germline V gene has CDR1 MNHEY and CDR2 SMNVEV (reference sequence). The CDR3 runs 15 residues. CDR3 DNA sequence: TGTGCCAGCAGACCTGGGACTAGTTTTCCCTACGAGCAGTACTTC. It yields the protein CASRPGTSFPYEQYF.